The rows below give T cell receptor beta chains drawn from one sample of a study of CD8 T cells in Susac syndrome. A single record per CDR3 protein comes from TCRdb applying MiXCR to the immunoSEQ multiplex PCR reads. The sample consists of 150,000 to 200,000 distinct CDR3 sequences, 90% to 95% of them appearing once. Sequenced: CD4+ T cells from PBMCs. These receptors originate from a human donor in good health. Both conserved end residues are part of each CDR3. D genes are given only for firm matches. Only part of the rows carry a size: once, few, many, or a class if the clone is expanded.

CDR3aa: CATLDSYYNYGYTF
CDR3nt: TGTGCCACCCTCGACTCGTACTACAACTATGGCTACACCTTC
len: 14
abundance: -
d_gene: -
v_gene: TRBV13
j_gene: TRBJ1-2

CDR3aa: CASSQEITEAFF
CDR3nt: TGTGCCAGCAGCCAGGAGATCACTGAAGCTTTCTTT
len: 12
abundance: -
d_gene: -
v_gene: TRBV7-9
j_gene: TRBJ1-1

CDR3aa: CSARGRGSYNEQFF
CDR3nt: TGCAGTGCTAGAGGGAGGGGCTCCTACAATGAGCAGTTCTTC
len: 14
abundance: -
d_gene: -
v_gene: TRBV20-1
j_gene: TRBJ2-1

CDR3aa: CASSRAQTGGFGYTF
CDR3nt: TGTGCCAGCAGCCGGGCCCAGACAGGGGGCTTTGGCTACACCTTC
len: 15
abundance: -
d_gene: TRBD1
v_gene: TRBV3-1
j_gene: TRBJ1-2

CDR3aa: CSALSRTEAFF
CDR3nt: TGCAGTGCTCTTTCCCGCACTGAAGCTTTCTTT
len: 11
abundance: -
d_gene: -
v_gene: TRBV20-1
j_gene: TRBJ1-1

CDR3aa: CSARLRDLAVPLF
CDR3nt: TGCAGTGCTAGATTAAGGGACTTAGCGGTTCCCCTCTTC
len: 13
abundance: -
d_gene: -
v_gene: TRBV20-1
j_gene: TRBJ2-1

CDR3aa: CASSRQLQETQYF
CDR3nt: TGTGCCAGCAGCCGACAGTTACAAGAGACCCAGTACTTC
len: 13
abundance: -
d_gene: -
v_gene: TRBV12-3/TRBV12-4
j_gene: TRBJ2-5

CDR3aa: CSAPREGLGGYTF
CDR3nt: TGCAGTGCTCCGAGGGAGGGACTGGGTGGCTACACCTTC
len: 13
abundance: -
d_gene: -
v_gene: TRBV20-1
j_gene: TRBJ1-2

CDR3aa: CSGTGWNTEAFF
CDR3nt: TGCAGCGGAACAGGGTGGAACACTGAAGCTTTCTTT
len: 12
abundance: -
d_gene: -
v_gene: TRBV29-1
j_gene: TRBJ1-1

CDR3aa: CASSLGQGAGEQYF
CDR3nt: TGTGCCAGCAGCCTCGGACAGGGGGCAGGAGAGCAGTACTTC
len: 14
abundance: -
d_gene: TRBD1
v_gene: TRBV2
j_gene: TRBJ2-7

CDR3aa: CASSSVDTEAFF
CDR3nt: TGTGCCAGCAGCTCAGTGGACACTGAAGCTTTCTTT
len: 12
abundance: once
d_gene: -
v_gene: TRBV7-9
j_gene: TRBJ1-1

CDR3aa: CSARDPRGPQETQYF
CDR3nt: TGCAGTGCTAGAGATCCTAGGGGCCCGCAAGAGACCCAGTACTTC
len: 15
abundance: -
d_gene: -
v_gene: TRBV20-1
j_gene: TRBJ2-5

CDR3aa: CASSLAVAGARGGTQYF
CDR3nt: TGTGCCAGCAGCTTGGCCGTGGCGGGGGCCCGCGGGGGTACGCAGTATTTT
len: 17
abundance: once
d_gene: -
v_gene: TRBV5-4
j_gene: TRBJ2-3

CDR3aa: CASLGPYNEQFF
CDR3nt: TGTGCCAGCTTGGGGCCTTACAATGAGCAGTTCTTC
len: 12
abundance: -
d_gene: -
v_gene: TRBV18
j_gene: TRBJ2-1

CDR3aa: CASIRQGNEKLFF
CDR3nt: TGTGCCAGCATCCGGCAGGGTAATGAAAAACTGTTTTTT
len: 13
abundance: -
d_gene: -
v_gene: TRBV2
j_gene: TRBJ1-4

CDR3aa: CAWSGGLNNQPQHF
CDR3nt: TGTGCCTGGTCCGGGGGCCTGAATAATCAGCCCCAGCATTTT
len: 14
abundance: -
d_gene: -
v_gene: TRBV30
j_gene: TRBJ1-5

CDR3aa: CASSLVVANTEAFF
CDR3nt: TGCGCCAGCAGCTTGGTGGTGGCGAACACTGAAGCTTTCTTT
len: 14
abundance: -
d_gene: -
v_gene: TRBV5-1
j_gene: TRBJ1-1

CDR3aa: CASSLRTSGKRGQETQYF
CDR3nt: TGTGCCAGCAGTTTAAGGACTAGCGGAAAACGGGGCCAAGAGACCCAGTACTTC
len: 18
abundance: -
d_gene: TRBD2
v_gene: TRBV12-3/TRBV12-4
j_gene: TRBJ2-5

CDR3aa: CAWSVGQGWADTQYF
CDR3nt: TGTGCCTGGAGCGTTGGACAGGGGTGGGCAGATACGCAGTATTTT
len: 15
abundance: -
d_gene: TRBD1
v_gene: TRBV30
j_gene: TRBJ2-3

CDR3aa: CASSPEGQGNYYGYTF
CDR3nt: TGTGCCAGCTCACCCGAGGGACAGGGAAATTACTATGGCTACACCTTC
len: 16
abundance: -
d_gene: TRBD1
v_gene: TRBV18
j_gene: TRBJ1-2

CDR3aa: CASRAYIRETQYF
CDR3nt: TGTGCCAGCAGGGCATATATCCGGGAGACCCAGTACTTC
len: 13
abundance: -
d_gene: -
v_gene: TRBV12-3/TRBV12-4
j_gene: TRBJ2-5

CDR3aa: CACTAGELFF
CDR3nt: TGTGCCTGTACAGCCGGGGAGCTGTTTTTT
len: 10
abundance: -
d_gene: -
v_gene: TRBV30
j_gene: TRBJ2-2

CDR3aa: CASRLDRVQATQYF
CDR3nt: TGTGCCAGCAGACTTGACAGGGTCCAGGCCACCCAGTACTTC
len: 14
abundance: -
d_gene: TRBD1
v_gene: TRBV12-3/TRBV12-4
j_gene: TRBJ2-5

CDR3aa: CASSVSGGPDTQYF
CDR3nt: TGTGCCAGCAGCGTGTCAGGGGGCCCCGATACGCAGTATTTT
len: 14
abundance: -
d_gene: TRBD1
v_gene: TRBV9
j_gene: TRBJ2-3

CDR3aa: CSASDYRDRGDTQYF
CDR3nt: TGCAGTGCTAGCGACTACCGAGACAGGGGAGATACGCAGTATTTT
len: 15
abundance: -
d_gene: TRBD1
v_gene: TRBV20-1
j_gene: TRBJ2-3

CDR3aa: CASSQDPMTGGGYTF
CDR3nt: TGTGCCAGCAGCCAAGATCCTATGACAGGGGGTGGCTACACCTTC
len: 15
abundance: -
d_gene: TRBD1
v_gene: TRBV3-1
j_gene: TRBJ1-2

CDR3aa: CSANPPGLAVNTDTQYF
CDR3nt: TGCAGTGCTAACCCCCCGGGACTAGCGGTAAACACAGATACGCAGTATTTT
len: 17
abundance: -
d_gene: TRBD2
v_gene: TRBV20-1
j_gene: TRBJ2-3

CDR3aa: CASSTGYGYTF
CDR3nt: TGTGCCAGCAGTACGGGCTATGGCTACACCTTC
len: 11
abundance: -
d_gene: -
v_gene: TRBV28
j_gene: TRBJ1-2

CDR3aa: CASSLGGTGSPYEQYF
CDR3nt: TGTGCCAGCAGCTTGGGAGGGACAGGGAGCCCCTACGAGCAGTACTTC
len: 16
abundance: -
d_gene: TRBD1
v_gene: TRBV5-4
j_gene: TRBJ2-7

CDR3aa: CASSQDRSSRHGYTF
CDR3nt: TGCGCCAGCAGCCAAGATCGGAGCAGCAGACATGGCTACACCTTC
len: 15
abundance: -
d_gene: -
v_gene: TRBV4-3
j_gene: TRBJ1-2

CDR3aa: CASSQLGQPETQYF
CDR3nt: TGCGCCAGCAGCCAGCTGGGGCAGCCCGAGACCCAGTACTTC
len: 14
abundance: -
d_gene: -
v_gene: TRBV4-3
j_gene: TRBJ2-5

CDR3aa: CASSLSPVEETQYF
CDR3nt: TGTGCCAGCAGCTTATCCCCCGTCGAGGAGACCCAGTACTTC
len: 14
abundance: -
d_gene: -
v_gene: TRBV7-9
j_gene: TRBJ2-5

CDR3aa: CASSPFDRYGYTF
CDR3nt: TGTGCCAGCTCACCATTCGACAGATATGGCTACACCTTC
len: 13
abundance: once
d_gene: -
v_gene: TRBV18
j_gene: TRBJ1-2

CDR3aa: CSGLADGHNEQFF
CDR3nt: TGCAGCGGCCTGGCCGACGGTCACAATGAGCAGTTCTTC
len: 13
abundance: -
d_gene: -
v_gene: TRBV29-1
j_gene: TRBJ2-1

CDR3aa: CASSVDTGRGETQYF
CDR3nt: TGTGCCAGCAGCGTAGACACCGGGAGGGGAGAGACCCAGTACTTC
len: 15
abundance: -
d_gene: TRBD2
v_gene: TRBV9
j_gene: TRBJ2-5

CDR3aa: CSILKGSENTEAFF
CDR3nt: TGCAGTATACTTAAGGGGTCAGAGAACACTGAAGCTTTCTTT
len: 14
abundance: -
d_gene: -
v_gene: TRBV29-1
j_gene: TRBJ1-1

CDR3aa: CSVGQRMVYGYTF
CDR3nt: TGCAGCGTAGGCCAGAGGATGGTTTATGGCTACACCTTC
len: 13
abundance: -
d_gene: -
v_gene: TRBV29-1
j_gene: TRBJ1-2

CDR3aa: CSAAIQGILRQPQHF
CDR3nt: TGCAGTGCTGCCATACAGGGAATCTTGCGGCAGCCCCAGCATTTT
len: 15
abundance: -
d_gene: -
v_gene: TRBV20-1
j_gene: TRBJ1-5

CDR3aa: CASSLASVPHLHF
CDR3nt: TGTGCCAGCAGCTTAGCGTCCGTGCCTCACCTCCACTTT
len: 13
abundance: -
d_gene: -
v_gene: TRBV7-9
j_gene: TRBJ1-6

CDR3aa: CSVKRGGREQFF
CDR3nt: TGCAGTGTTAAGAGAGGGGGACGTGAGCAGTTCTTC
len: 12
abundance: -
d_gene: -
v_gene: TRBV20-1
j_gene: TRBJ2-1

CDR3aa: CSARPLGNEQFF
CDR3nt: TGCAGTGCTAGACCACTCGGGAATGAGCAGTTCTTC
len: 12
abundance: -
d_gene: -
v_gene: TRBV20-1
j_gene: TRBJ2-1

CDR3aa: CASSLGFDYGTDTQYF
CDR3nt: TGTGCCAGCAGCTTAGGGTTTGACTACGGCACAGATACGCAGTATTTT
len: 16
abundance: -
d_gene: -
v_gene: TRBV7-2
j_gene: TRBJ2-3

CDR3aa: CASSRPGLAETGELFF
CDR3nt: TGTGCCAGCAGCAGACCGGGACTAGCGGAGACCGGGGAGCTGTTTTTT
len: 16
abundance: once
d_gene: TRBD2
v_gene: TRBV7-2
j_gene: TRBJ2-2